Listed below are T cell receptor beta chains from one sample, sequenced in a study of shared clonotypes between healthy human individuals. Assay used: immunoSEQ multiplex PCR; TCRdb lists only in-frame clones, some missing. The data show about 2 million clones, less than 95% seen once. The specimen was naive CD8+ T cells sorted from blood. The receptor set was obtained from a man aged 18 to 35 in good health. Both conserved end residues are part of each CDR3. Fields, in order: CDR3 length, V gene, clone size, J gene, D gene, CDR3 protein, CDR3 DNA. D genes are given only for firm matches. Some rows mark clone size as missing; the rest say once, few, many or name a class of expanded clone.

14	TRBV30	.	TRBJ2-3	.	CAWNALANTDTQYF	TGTGCCTGGAATGCCCTAGCGAACACAGATACGCAGTATTTT
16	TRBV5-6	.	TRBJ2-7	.	CASSRSSTGSSYEQYF	TGTGCCAGCAGCCGATCTTCTACAGGGAGCTCCTACGAGCAGTACTTC
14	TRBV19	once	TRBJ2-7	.	CASIDRRYTYEQYF	TGTGCCAGTATTGACAGGCGTTACACCTACGAGCAGTACTTC
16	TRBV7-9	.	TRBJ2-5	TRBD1	CASSLFRAGGLETQYF	TGTGCCAGCAGCTTATTCAGGGCAGGGGGCCTTGAGACCCAGTACTTC
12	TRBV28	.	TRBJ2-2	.	CASSVGSGELFF	TGTGCCAGCAGTGTCGGTTCCGGGGAGCTGTTTTTT
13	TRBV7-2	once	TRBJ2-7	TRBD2	CASSFTSAYEQYF	TGTGCCAGCAGCTTCACTAGCGCCTACGAGCAGTACTTC
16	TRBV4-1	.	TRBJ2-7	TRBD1	CASSQDTGGRIDEQYF	TGCGCCAGCAGCCAAGATACAGGGGGTCGGATAGACGAGCAGTACTTC
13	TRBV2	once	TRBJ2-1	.	CADTTSSYNEQFF	TGTGCCGATACAACTTCTAGTTACAATGAGCAGTTCTTC
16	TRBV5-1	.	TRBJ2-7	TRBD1	CASSSTRTGTSYEQYF	TGCGCCAGCAGCTCAACGAGGACAGGTACCTCCTACGAGCAGTACTTC
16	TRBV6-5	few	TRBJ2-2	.	CASSYSSGEDTGELFF	TGTGCCAGCAGTTACTCTTCAGGGGAAGACACCGGGGAGCTGTTTTTT
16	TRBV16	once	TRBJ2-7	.	CASSLNAGTDSYEQYF	TGTGCCAGCAGCCTTAACGCGGGGACAGACTCCTACGAGCAGTACTTC
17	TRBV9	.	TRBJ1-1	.	CASSVEGESFMNTEAFF	TGTGCCAGCAGCGTAGAGGGGGAGTCATTCATGAACACTGAAGCTTTCTTT
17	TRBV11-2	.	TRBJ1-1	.	CASSRTGGILFHTEAFF	TGTGCCAGCAGCCGTACAGGAGGAATTCTTTTTCACACTGAAGCTTTCTTT
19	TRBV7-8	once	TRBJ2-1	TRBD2	CASSPLVAGREVPYNEQFF	TGTGCCAGCAGCCCGCTAGTAGCTGGGCGGGAGGTGCCTTACAATGAGCAGTTCTTC
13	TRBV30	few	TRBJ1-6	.	CAWKGVTPSPLHF	TGTGCCTGGAAAGGGGTGACACCCTCACCCCTCCACTTT
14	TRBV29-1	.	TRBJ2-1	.	CSVEYVPRYNEQFF	TGCAGCGTTGAATATGTCCCACGCTACAATGAGCAGTTCTTC
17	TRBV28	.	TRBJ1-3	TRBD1	CASSLVGGTGKGNTIYF	TGTGCCAGCAGTTTAGTTGGGGGGACAGGGAAAGGAAACACCATATATTTT
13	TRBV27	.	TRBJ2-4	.	CASSWGAKNIQYF	TGTGCCAGCAGTTGGGGGGCCAAAAACATTCAGTACTTC
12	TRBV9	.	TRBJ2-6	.	CASGTGANVLTF	TGTGCCAGCGGGACTGGGGCCAACGTCCTGACTTTC
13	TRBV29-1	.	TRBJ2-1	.	CSAIFTENNEQFF	TGCAGCGCTATCTTTACTGAAAACAATGAGCAGTTCTTC
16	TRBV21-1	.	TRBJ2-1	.	CASSAPGQRLYNEQFF	TGTGCCAGCAGCGCACCGGGACAGCGGCTTTACAATGAGCAGTTCTTC
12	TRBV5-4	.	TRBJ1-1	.	CASSRVDTEAFF	TGTGCCAGCAGCCGGGTAGACACTGAAGCTTTCTTT
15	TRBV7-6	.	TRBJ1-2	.	CASSLDADPNYGYTF	TGTGCCAGCAGCTTAGATGCAGATCCGAACTATGGCTACACCTTC
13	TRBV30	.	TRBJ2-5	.	CAWSVWGRETQYF	TGTGCCTGGAGTGTATGGGGGCGAGAGACCCAGTACTTC
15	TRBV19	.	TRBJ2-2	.	CASRRAGSNTGELFF	TGTGCCAGTAGGAGAGCAGGGTCGAACACCGGGGAGCTGTTTTTT
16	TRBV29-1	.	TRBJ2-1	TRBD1	CSVEGTGTGDYNEQFF	TGCAGCGTTGAAGGAACCGGGACAGGGGATTACAATGAGCAGTTCTTC
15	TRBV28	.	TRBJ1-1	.	CASSRPHIGNTEAFF	TGTGCCAGCAGTCGCCCCCATATAGGAAACACTGAAGCTTTCTTT
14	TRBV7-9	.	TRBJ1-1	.	CASSDVLGNTEAFF	TGTGCCAGCAGCGACGTCTTAGGGAACACTGAAGCTTTCTTT
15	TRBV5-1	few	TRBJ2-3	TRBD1	CASRMTGDGTDTQYF	TGCGCCAGCAGAATGACAGGGGACGGCACAGATACGCAGTATTTT
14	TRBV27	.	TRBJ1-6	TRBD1	CASRTGTGDSPLHF	TGTGCCAGCAGGACTGGGACAGGGGATTCACCCCTCCACTTT
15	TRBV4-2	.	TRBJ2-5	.	CASSPNPDAGETQYF	TGTGCCAGCAGCCCCAACCCGGACGCTGGGGAGACCCAGTACTTC
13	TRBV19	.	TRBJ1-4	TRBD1	CASSTGGNEKLFF	TGTGCCAGTAGCACAGGGGGGAATGAAAAACTGTTTTTT
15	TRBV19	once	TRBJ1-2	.	CASSPTGGGTYGYTF	TGTGCCAGTAGCCCGACGGGGGGCGGGACCTATGGCTACACCTTC
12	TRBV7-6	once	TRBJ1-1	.	CASSELDTEAFF	TGTGCCAGCAGCGAACTGGACACTGAAGCTTTCTTT
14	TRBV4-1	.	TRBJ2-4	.	CASSQGAGGNIQYF	TGCGCCAGCAGCCAAGGAGCCGGGGGAAACATTCAGTACTTC
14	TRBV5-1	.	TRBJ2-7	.	CASSLETGSYEQYF	TGCGCCAGCAGCTTGGAAACAGGCTCCTACGAGCAGTACTTC
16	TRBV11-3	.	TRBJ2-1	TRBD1	CASSLEQGAINNEQFF	TGTGCCAGCAGCTTAGAGCAGGGGGCCATCAACAATGAGCAGTTCTTC
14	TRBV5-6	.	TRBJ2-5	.	CASSLVGEWETQYF	TGTGCCAGCAGCTTGGTGGGGGAGTGGGAGACCCAGTACTTC
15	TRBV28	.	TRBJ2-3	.	CASSFRQDGTDTQYF	TGTGCCAGCAGTTTTCGACAGGACGGCACAGATACGCAGTATTTT
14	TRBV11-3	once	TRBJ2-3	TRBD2	CASSLAGGTDTQYF	TGTGCCAGCAGCTTGGCGGGGGGCACAGATACGCAGTATTTT
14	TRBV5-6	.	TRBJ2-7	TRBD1	CASSLGQNSYEQYF	TGTGCCAGCAGCCTGGGACAGAACTCCTACGAGCAGTACTTC
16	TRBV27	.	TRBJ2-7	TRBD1	CASSPLMDRAAYEQYF	TGTGCCAGCAGTCCCCTAATGGACAGGGCAGCCTACGAGCAGTACTTC
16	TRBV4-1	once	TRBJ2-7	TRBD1	CASSPRETGGLYEQYF	TGCGCCAGCAGCCCCAGAGAGACAGGGGGCTTGTACGAGCAGTACTTC
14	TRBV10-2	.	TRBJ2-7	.	CASSVAEGSYEQYF	TGCGCCAGCAGTGTGGCAGAGGGCTCCTACGAGCAGTACTTC
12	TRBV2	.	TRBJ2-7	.	CASYQETYEQYF	TGTGCCAGCTATCAGGAGACCTACGAGCAGTACTTC
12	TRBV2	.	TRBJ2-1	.	CASSRAYNEQFF	TGTGCCAGTTCCCGGGCGTACAATGAGCAGTTCTTC
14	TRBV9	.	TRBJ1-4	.	CASSVGGGTEKLFF	TGTGCCAGCAGCGTAGGAGGGGGGACAGAAAAACTGTTTTTT
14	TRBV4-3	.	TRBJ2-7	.	CASSQDWATYEQYF	TGCGCCAGCAGCCAAGACTGGGCTACCTACGAGCAGTACTTC
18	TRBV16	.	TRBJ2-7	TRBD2	CASKGSPGLAGAMNEQYF	TGTGCCAGCAAAGGAAGCCCGGGACTAGCGGGAGCGATGAACGAGCAGTACTTC
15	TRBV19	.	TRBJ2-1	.	CASSRSGYTYNEQFF	TGTGCCAGTAGTAGATCAGGGTACACCTACAATGAGCAGTTCTTC
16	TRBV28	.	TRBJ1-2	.	CASSSRFYEQGGGYTF	TGTGCCAGCAGTTCCCGCTTTTACGAACAGGGCGGTGGCTACACCTTC
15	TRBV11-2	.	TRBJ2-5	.	CASSSDGADQETQYF	TGTGCCAGCAGCTCAGACGGGGCGGACCAAGAGACCCAGTACTTC
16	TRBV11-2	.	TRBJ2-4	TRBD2	CASSSSSGLAKNIQYF	TGTGCCAGCAGCTCTTCTAGCGGTCTAGCCAAAAACATTCAGTACTTC
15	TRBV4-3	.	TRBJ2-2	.	CASSQDRSGTGELFF	TGCGCCAGCAGCCAAGATCGAAGCGGGACCGGGGAGCTGTTTTTT
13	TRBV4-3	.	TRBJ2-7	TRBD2	CASSPGLAYEQYF	TGCGCCAGCAGCCCGGGACTAGCATACGAGCAGTACTTC
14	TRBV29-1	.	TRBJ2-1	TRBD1	CSVEGQGVYNEQFF	TGCAGCGTAGAGGGACAGGGGGTCTACAATGAGCAGTTCTTC
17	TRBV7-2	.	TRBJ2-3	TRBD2	CASSPLIAGLGTDTQYF	TGTGCCAGCAGCCCCCTGATAGCGGGCTTAGGCACAGATACGCAGTATTTT
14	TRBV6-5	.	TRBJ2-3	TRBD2	CASRLAGEGVTQYF	TGTGCCAGCCGACTAGCGGGAGAGGGGGTAACGCAGTATTTT
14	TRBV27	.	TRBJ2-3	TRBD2	CASRTSGDADTQYF	TGTGCCAGCAGGACTAGCGGGGACGCAGATACGCAGTATTTT
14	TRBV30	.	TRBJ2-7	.	CAWSVSWEIYEQYF	TGTGCCTGGAGTGTGAGCTGGGAGATCTACGAGCAGTACTTC